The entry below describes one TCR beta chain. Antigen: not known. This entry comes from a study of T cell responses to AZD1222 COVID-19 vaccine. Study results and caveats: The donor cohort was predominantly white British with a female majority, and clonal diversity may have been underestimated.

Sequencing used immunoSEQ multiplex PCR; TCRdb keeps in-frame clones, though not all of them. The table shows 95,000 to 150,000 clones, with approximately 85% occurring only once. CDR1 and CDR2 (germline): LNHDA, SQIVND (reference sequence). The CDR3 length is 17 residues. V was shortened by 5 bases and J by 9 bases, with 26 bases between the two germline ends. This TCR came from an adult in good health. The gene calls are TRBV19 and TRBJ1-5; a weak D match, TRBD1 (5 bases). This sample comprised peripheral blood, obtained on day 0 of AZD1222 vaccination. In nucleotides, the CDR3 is TGTGCCAGTAGTGGGATTGGAGCGGAACAACCTAGGGGGCCCCAGCATTTT. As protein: CASSGIGAEQPRGPQHF.